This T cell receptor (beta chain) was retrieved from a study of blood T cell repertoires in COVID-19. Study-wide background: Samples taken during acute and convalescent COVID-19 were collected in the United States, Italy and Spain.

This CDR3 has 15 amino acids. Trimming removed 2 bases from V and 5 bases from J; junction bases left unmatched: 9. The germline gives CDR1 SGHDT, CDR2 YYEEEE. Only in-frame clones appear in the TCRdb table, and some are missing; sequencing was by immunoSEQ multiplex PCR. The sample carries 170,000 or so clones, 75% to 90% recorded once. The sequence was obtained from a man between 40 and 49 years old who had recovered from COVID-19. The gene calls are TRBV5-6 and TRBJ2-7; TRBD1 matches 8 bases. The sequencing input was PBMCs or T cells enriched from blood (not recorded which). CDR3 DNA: TGTGCCAGCAGCTTAGCTCCGACAGGGGCCGACGAGCAGTACTTC. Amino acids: CASSLAPTGADEQYF.